The rows below give T cell receptor beta chains drawn from one sample of a study of cytomegalovirus exposure and HLA in healthy donors. Sequenced by immunoSEQ multiplex PCR; TCRdb stores in-frame clones only, minus some. The data contain around 62,000 clones, more than 80% of them singletons. Sequenced: PBMCs. The source is a woman in her 30s in good health and CMV-seronegative. Each CDR3 is given with its conserved first and last residue. The D gene is left open where the match is weak. Size tells how often a clone was seen (once, few, many) or the class of an expanded clone, and some rows leave it out.

TRBD1 TRBJ1-4 TRBV11-2 - CASSRDRSGEKLFF TGTGCCAGCAGTCGGGACAGGAGTGGTGAAAAACTGTTTTTT
- TRBJ2-6 TRBV4-1 once CASSQEHRSSGANVLTF TGCGCCAGCAGCCAAGAGCATCGGAGCTCTGGGGCCAACGTCCTGACTTTC
- TRBJ2-5 TRBV28 - CASSLNDRGETQYF TGTGCCAGCAGTTTAAACGACAGAGGAGAGACCCAGTACTTC
TRBD1 TRBJ2-5 TRBV6-5 - CASSYGTGGETQYF TGTGCCAGCAGTTACGGGACAGGGGGAGAGACCCAGTACTTC
- TRBJ1-4 TRBV5-6 - CASSSGPNEKLFF TGTGCCAGCAGCTCTGGGCCCAATGAAAAACTGTTTTTT
- TRBJ2-2 TRBV6-5 - CASSYGRNTGELFF TGTGCCAGCAGTTACGGGAGGAACACCGGGGAGCTGTTTTTT
- TRBJ1-5 TRBV5-6 - CASSLGEGYSNQPQHF TGTGCCAGCAGCTTGGGGGAGGGGTATAGCAATCAGCCCCAGCATTTT
TRBD1 TRBJ1-2 TRBV11-2 - CASSLVPPGTGNYGYTF TGTGCCAGCAGCTTAGTGCCCCCTGGGACAGGAAACTATGGCTACACCTTC
- TRBJ2-1 TRBV5-1 - CASSFSKGNEQFF TGCGCCAGCAGCTTTAGTAAGGGGAATGAGCAGTTCTTC
- TRBJ1-2 TRBV27 once CASSLSTNYGYTF TGTGCCAGCAGTTTATCTACTAACTATGGCTACACCTTC
- TRBJ1-1 TRBV7-2 few CASSFGPSGSGEAFF TGTGCCAGCAGCTTTGGCCCGTCTGGGTCGGGTGAAGCTTTCTTT
- TRBJ1-1 TRBV19 - CASSLKGRGEAFF TGTGCCAGTAGTTTAAAAGGCAGGGGTGAAGCTTTCTTT
- TRBJ2-3 TRBV6-4 - CASSDSASGSGTDTQYF TGTGCCAGCAGTGACTCCGCTTCAGGGTCCGGCACAGATACGCAGTATTTT
TRBD1 TRBJ2-2 TRBV11-3 - CASRRGQGNTGELFF TGTGCCAGCAGGCGAGGACAGGGGAACACCGGGGAGCTGTTTTTT
- TRBJ1-1 TRBV27 - CASSPLAGKYTEAFF TGTGCCAGCAGTCCATTGGCAGGGAAATACACTGAAGCTTTCTTT
- TRBJ2-7 TRBV6-1 - CASSEGQTGYYEQYF TGTGCCAGCAGTGAAGGTCAGACAGGTTACTACGAGCAGTACTTC
- TRBJ1-2 TRBV5-8 - CASSFGHTLNYGYTF TGTGCCAGCAGCTTCGGACATACGTTGAACTATGGCTACACCTTC
- TRBJ1-5 TRBV6-5 few CASRQGYNQPQHF TGTGCCAGCAGACAGGGTTACAATCAGCCCCAGCATTTT
- TRBJ1-4 TRBV7-9 few CASSHSGEGANEKLFF TGTGCCAGCAGCCACTCGGGGGAAGGGGCTAATGAAAAACTGTTTTTT
TRBD1 TRBJ1-5 TRBV10-2 - CASRQGGNNQPQHF TGCGCCAGCAGACAGGGGGGGAACAATCAGCCCCAGCATTTT
- TRBJ2-7 TRBV10-3 few CATKGRQEGEQYF TGTGCCACGAAGGGGCGGCAGGAAGGAGAGCAGTACTTC
- TRBJ1-6 TRBV6-5 - CASQRSRSNSPLHF TGTGCCAGTCAGCGAAGCAGATCCAATTCACCCCTCCACTTT
- TRBJ2-3 TRBV7-8 - CASSVRESTDTQYF TGTGCCAGCAGCGTGAGGGAATCCACAGATACGCAGTATTTT
- TRBJ1-3 TRBV2 - CASTESMTGPSGNTIYF TGTGCCAGCACCGAATCGATGACAGGCCCCTCTGGAAACACCATATATTTT
TRBD1 TRBJ1-5 TRBV27 - CASSGYEGAGNQPQHF TGTGCCAGCAGTGGGTATGAGGGGGCCGGCAATCAGCCCCAGCATTTT
TRBD1 TRBJ2-7 TRBV6-5 - CASDRGNEQYF TGTGCCAGCGACAGGGGAAACGAGCAGTACTTC
- TRBJ1-1 TRBV25-1 - CASSEYRRGTEAFF TGTGCCAGCAGTGAATATCGCAGGGGCACTGAAGCTTTCTTT
- TRBJ2-3 TRBV10-3 - CAIKSGGAGDTQYF TGTGCCATCAAGTCGGGGGGCGCCGGGGATACGCAGTATTTT
- TRBJ1-2 TRBV6-5 - CASSYSNRAYGYTF TGTGCCAGCAGTTACTCGAACAGGGCCTATGGCTACACCTTC
TRBD2 TRBJ2-3 TRBV10-2 - CASSTALGTSADTQYF TGCGCCAGCAGCACAGCCCTCGGGACTAGCGCAGATACGCAGTATTTT
- TRBJ1-1 TRBV30 - CAWGADRETEAFF TGTGCCTGGGGGGCGGACAGAGAAACTGAAGCTTTCTTT
- TRBJ1-2 TRBV9 - CASSPGDPRYGYTF TGTGCCAGCAGCCCAGGGGACCCGCGCTATGGCTACACCTTC